This TCR beta chain comes out of a study of T-cell memory formation after mild COVID-19. Study-level results: CD4/CD8 balance held among clones contracting day 15 to 85, and later expanders leaned CD4+. Among contracting clones, CD4+ were mainly CM/EM and CD8+ enriched in EMRA.

Remarks on this clonotype: Its cognate antigen is unknown.

A single record per CDR3 protein comes from TCRdb applying MiXCR to the 5' RACE reads. There are about 430,000 distinct CDR3 sequences in the sample; roughly a quarter occur only once, and about 10% lies in the top ten. This clonotype originated in an adult woman who had mild COVID-19 (a few samples of this study predate the infection). Cell type and time point are not known. The sequencing input was PBMCs or a T cell subset sorted from them (not recorded which).

CDR3 protein: CASSVGGIDTGELFF. DNA for the CDR3: TGTGCCAGCAGCGTGGGGGGGATTGACACCGGGGAGCTGTTTTTT. The rearrangement links TRBV9 to TRBJ2-2, with 7 bases aligning to TRBD2. Germline CDR1 is SGDLS and CDR2 is YYNGEE. There are 15 residues in the CDR3. The V and J ends lost 2 bases and 3 bases, in that order; junction bases with no gene match: 4.